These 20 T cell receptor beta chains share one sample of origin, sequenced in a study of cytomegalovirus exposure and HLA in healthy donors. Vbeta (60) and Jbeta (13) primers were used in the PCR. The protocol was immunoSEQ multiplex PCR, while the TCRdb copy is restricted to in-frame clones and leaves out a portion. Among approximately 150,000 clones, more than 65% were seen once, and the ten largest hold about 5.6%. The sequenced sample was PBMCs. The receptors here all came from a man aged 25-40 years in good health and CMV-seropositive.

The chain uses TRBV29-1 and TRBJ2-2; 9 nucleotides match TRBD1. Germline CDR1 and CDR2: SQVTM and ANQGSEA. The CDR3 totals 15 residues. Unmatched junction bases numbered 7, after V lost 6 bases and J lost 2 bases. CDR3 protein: CSVQGQGFNTGELFF. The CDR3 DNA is TGCAGCGTGCAAGGACAGGGGTTTAACACCGGGGAGCTGTTTTTT.

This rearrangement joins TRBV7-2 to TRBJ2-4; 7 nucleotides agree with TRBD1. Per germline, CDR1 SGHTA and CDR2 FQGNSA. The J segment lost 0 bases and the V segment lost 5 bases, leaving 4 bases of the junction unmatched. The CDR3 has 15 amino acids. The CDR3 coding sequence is TGTGCCAGCAGCCTGGGACAGATAGCCAAAAACATTCAGTACTTC. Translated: CASSLGQIAKNIQYF. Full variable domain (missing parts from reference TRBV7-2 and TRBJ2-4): GAGVSQSPSNKVTEKGKDVELRCDPISGHTALYWYRQSLGQGLEFLIYFQGNSAPDKSGLPSDRFSAERTGGSVSTLTIQRTQQEDSAVYLCASSLGQIAKNIQYFGAGTRLSVL.

Here the CDR3 DNA reads TGCGCCAGCAGGACAGACGGCTCTGGGGCCAACGTCCTGACTTTC. Translation gives CASRTDGSGANVLTF. The chain combines TRBV5-1 with TRBJ2-6; D might be TRBD1 (5 bases). V was cut by 5 bases and J by 0 bases, with 9 bases left in between. This CDR3 is 15 amino acids long. Germline CDR1 is SGHRS and CDR2 is YFSETQ.

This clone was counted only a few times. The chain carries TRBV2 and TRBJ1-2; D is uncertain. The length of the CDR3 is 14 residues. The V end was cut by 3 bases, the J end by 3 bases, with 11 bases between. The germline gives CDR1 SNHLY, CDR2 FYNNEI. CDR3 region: CASSDRRVDYGYTF. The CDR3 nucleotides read TGTGCCAGCAGTGACCGGAGGGTTGACTATGGCTACACCTTC.

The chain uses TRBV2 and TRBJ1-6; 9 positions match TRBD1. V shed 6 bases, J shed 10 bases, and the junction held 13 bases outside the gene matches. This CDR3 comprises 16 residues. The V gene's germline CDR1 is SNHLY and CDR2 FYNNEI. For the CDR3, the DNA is TGTGCCAGCAGCACAACCGGGACAGGGACCCGATCACCCCTCCACTTT. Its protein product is CASSTTGTGTRSPLHF.

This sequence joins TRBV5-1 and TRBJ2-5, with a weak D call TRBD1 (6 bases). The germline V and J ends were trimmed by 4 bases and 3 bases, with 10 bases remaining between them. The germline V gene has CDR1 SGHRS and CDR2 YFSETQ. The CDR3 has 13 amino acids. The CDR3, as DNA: TGCGCCAGCAGCGGACAGAGTGAAGAGACCCAGTACTTC. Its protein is CASSGQSEETQYF.

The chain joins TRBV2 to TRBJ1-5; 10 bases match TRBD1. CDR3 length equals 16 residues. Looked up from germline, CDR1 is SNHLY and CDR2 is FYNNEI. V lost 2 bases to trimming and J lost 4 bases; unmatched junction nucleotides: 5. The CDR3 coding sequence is TGTGCCAGCAGTGAATTCAGGACAGGGGGTAATCAGCCCCAGCATTTT. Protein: CASSEFRTGGNQPQHF.

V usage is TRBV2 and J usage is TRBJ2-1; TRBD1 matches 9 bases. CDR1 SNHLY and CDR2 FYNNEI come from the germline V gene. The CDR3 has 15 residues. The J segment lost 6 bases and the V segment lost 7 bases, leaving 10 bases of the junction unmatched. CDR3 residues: CASNLQGAGSNEQFF. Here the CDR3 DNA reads TGTGCCAGCAACCTACAGGGGGCTGGTTCCAATGAGCAGTTCTTC.

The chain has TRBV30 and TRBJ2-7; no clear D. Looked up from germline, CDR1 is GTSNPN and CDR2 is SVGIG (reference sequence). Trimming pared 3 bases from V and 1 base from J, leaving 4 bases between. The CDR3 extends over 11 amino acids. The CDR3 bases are TGTGCCTGGAGCTTTTCCTACGAGCAGTACTTC. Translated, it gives CAWSFSYEQYF.

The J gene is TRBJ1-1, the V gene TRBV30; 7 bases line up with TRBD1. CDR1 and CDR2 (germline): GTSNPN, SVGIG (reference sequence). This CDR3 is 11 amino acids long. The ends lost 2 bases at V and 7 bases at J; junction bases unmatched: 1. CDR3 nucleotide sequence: TGTGCCTGGAGTTACAGGGGTGAAGCTTTCTTT. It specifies CAWSYRGEAFF.

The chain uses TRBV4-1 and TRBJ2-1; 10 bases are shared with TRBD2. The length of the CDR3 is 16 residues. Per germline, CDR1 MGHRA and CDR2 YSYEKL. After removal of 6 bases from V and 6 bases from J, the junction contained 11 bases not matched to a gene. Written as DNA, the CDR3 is TGCGCCAGCAGGCTGAGGGCTAGCGGGAGTGTCAATGAGCAGTTCTTC. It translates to CASRLRASGSVNEQFF.

The CDR3 sequence: CASSSTGGGNQPQHF. CDR3 in DNA: TGTGCCAGCAGTTCGACAGGGGGTGGCAATCAGCCCCAGCATTTT. The J gene is TRBJ1-5, the V gene TRBV6-5, with TRBD1 identical over 9 bases. This CDR3 has 15 residues. With 4 bases clipped from V and 2 bases from J, the junction kept 3 bases outside the gene matches. Germline CDR1 MNHEY, CDR2 SVGAGI.

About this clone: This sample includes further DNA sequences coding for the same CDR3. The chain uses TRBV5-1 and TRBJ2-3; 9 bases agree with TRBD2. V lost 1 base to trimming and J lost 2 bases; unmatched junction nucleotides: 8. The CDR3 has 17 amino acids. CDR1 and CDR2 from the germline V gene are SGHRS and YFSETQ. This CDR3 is CASSLSGSGGPTDTQYF. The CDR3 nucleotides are TGCGCCAGCAGCTTGAGTGGTAGCGGGGGCCCCACAGATACGCAGTATTTT.

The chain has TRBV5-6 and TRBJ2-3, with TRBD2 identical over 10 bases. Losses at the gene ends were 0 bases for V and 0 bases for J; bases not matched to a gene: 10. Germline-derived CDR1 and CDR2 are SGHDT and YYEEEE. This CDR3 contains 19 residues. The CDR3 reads CASSLAGASGGTSTDTQYF. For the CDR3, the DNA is TGTGCCAGCAGCTTGGCCGGGGCTAGCGGGGGAACTAGCACAGATACGCAGTATTTT.

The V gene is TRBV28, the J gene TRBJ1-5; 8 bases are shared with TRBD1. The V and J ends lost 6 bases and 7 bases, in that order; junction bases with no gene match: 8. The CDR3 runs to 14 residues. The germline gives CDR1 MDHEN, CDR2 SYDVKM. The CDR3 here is CASSLGQATQPQHF. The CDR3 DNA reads TGTGCCAGCAGCTTGGGACAGGCGACCCAGCCCCAGCATTTT.

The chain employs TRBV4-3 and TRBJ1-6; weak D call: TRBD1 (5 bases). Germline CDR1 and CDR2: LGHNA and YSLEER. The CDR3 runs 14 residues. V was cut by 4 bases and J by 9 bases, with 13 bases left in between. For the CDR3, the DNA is TGCGCCAGCAGCCCAGACAGCGGCGGTTCACCCCTCCACTTT. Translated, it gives CASSPDSGGSPLHF.

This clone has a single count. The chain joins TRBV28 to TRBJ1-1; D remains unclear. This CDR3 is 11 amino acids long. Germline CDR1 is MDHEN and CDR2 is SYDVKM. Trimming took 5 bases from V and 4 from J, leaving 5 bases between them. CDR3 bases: TGTGCCAGCAGTAGCCGCACTGAAGCTTTCTTT. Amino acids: CASSSRTEAFF.

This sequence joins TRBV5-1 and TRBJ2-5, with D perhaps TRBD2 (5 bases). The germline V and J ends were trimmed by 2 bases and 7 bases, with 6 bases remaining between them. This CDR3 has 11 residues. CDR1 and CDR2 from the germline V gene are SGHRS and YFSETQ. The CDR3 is CASSFRGTQYF. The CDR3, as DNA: TGCGCCAGCAGCTTTCGGGGGACCCAGTACTTC.

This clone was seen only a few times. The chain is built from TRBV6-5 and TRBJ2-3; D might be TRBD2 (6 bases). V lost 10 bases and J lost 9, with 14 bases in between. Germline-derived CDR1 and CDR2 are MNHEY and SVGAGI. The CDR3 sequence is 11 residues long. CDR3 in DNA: TGTGCCACCGGTGAAGGGAGGACGCAGTATTTT. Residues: CATGEGRTQYF.

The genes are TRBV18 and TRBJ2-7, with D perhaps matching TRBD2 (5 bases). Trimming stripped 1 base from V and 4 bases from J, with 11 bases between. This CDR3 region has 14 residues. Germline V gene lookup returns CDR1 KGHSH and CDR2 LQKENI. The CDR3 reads CASSPLGVGYEQYF. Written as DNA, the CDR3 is TGTGCCAGCTCACCACTCGGGGTGGGGTACGAGCAGTACTTC.